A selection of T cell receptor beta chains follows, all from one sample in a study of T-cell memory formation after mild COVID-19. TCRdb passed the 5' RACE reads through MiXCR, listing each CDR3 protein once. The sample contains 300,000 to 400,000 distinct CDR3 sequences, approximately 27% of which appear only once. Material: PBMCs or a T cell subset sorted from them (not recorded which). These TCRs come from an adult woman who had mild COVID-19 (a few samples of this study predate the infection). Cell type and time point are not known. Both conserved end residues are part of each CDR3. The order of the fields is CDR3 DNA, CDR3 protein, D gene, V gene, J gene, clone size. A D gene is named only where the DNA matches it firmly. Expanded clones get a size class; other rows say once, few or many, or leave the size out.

CDR3 DNA: TGTGCCAGCAGCGGGGACAGCCCTCCCTACGAGCAGTACTTC; CDR3 protein: CASSGDSPPYEQYF; D gene: TRBD1; V gene: TRBV6-5; J gene: TRBJ2-7; clone size: few
CDR3 DNA: TGTGCCAGCACCTTAGGGACAGGGATATCCTACGAGCAGTACTTC; CDR3 protein: CASTLGTGISYEQYF; D gene: TRBD1; V gene: TRBV7-2; J gene: TRBJ2-7; clone size: NA
CDR3 DNA: TGCGCCAGCAGCCGGGACCCCGGAGCCATGAACACTGAAGCTTTCTTT; CDR3 protein: CASSRDPGAMNTEAFF; D gene: NA; V gene: TRBV5-1; J gene: TRBJ1-1; clone size: NA
CDR3 DNA: TGTGCCAGCAGCTTCTACAGGGGGCGAAGCACTGAAGCTTTCTTT; CDR3 protein: CASSFYRGRSTEAFF; D gene: TRBD1; V gene: TRBV7-9; J gene: TRBJ1-1; clone size: once
CDR3 DNA: TGCAGTGCTGCCGGGACTAGCGGGAGAGGGCCCTACAATGAGCAGTTCTTC; CDR3 protein: CSAAGTSGRGPYNEQFF; D gene: TRBD2; V gene: TRBV20-1; J gene: TRBJ2-1; clone size: few
CDR3 DNA: TGTGCCAGCAGTGGAGCGGGGGCCTCCTACGAGCAGTACTTC; CDR3 protein: CASSGAGASYEQYF; D gene: TRBD2; V gene: TRBV2; J gene: TRBJ2-7; clone size: NA
CDR3 DNA: TGTGCCAGCAGTTACTCGGGGGACACCAAGAACACTGAAGCTTTCTTT; CDR3 protein: CASSYSGDTKNTEAFF; D gene: NA; V gene: TRBV6-5; J gene: TRBJ1-1; clone size: NA
CDR3 DNA: TGCAGTGCTATCGGGTCCCCAGGGACAGCGGGCAGGTGGAACACCGGGGAGCTGTTTTTT; CDR3 protein: CSAIGSPGTAGRWNTGELFF; D gene: NA; V gene: TRBV20-1; J gene: TRBJ2-2; clone size: NA
CDR3 DNA: TGCGCCAGCAGCTTCGGAGGGACAGGGACGGTCAATGAGCAGTTCTTC; CDR3 protein: CASSFGGTGTVNEQFF; D gene: TRBD1; V gene: TRBV5-1; J gene: TRBJ2-1; clone size: NA
CDR3 DNA: TGTGCCAGCAGCTATGGGGCGGAGACCCAGTACTTC; CDR3 protein: CASSYGAETQYF; D gene: NA; V gene: TRBV11-2; J gene: TRBJ2-5; clone size: NA
CDR3 DNA: TGTGCCAGCAGCCCCCAGGACAGGGGGTCACCCCTCCACTTT; CDR3 protein: CASSPQDRGSPLHF; D gene: TRBD1; V gene: TRBV7-6; J gene: TRBJ1-6; clone size: few
CDR3 DNA: TGTGCCAGCAGCGAAGGGATCGTCGGAGTGGGTGAGCAGTTCTTC; CDR3 protein: CASSEGIVGVGEQFF; D gene: NA; V gene: TRBV27; J gene: TRBJ2-1; clone size: NA
CDR3 DNA: TGTGCCAGCAGCCAAGGTAGCTTGGGGTCCTACAATGAGCAGTTCTTC; CDR3 protein: CASSQGSLGSYNEQFF; D gene: NA; V gene: TRBV3-1; J gene: TRBJ2-1; clone size: NA
CDR3 DNA: TGCGCCAGCAGCTTGGGACTCACCGGGCGGACAGATACGCAGTATTTT; CDR3 protein: CASSLGLTGRTDTQYF; D gene: NA; V gene: TRBV5-1; J gene: TRBJ2-3; clone size: few
CDR3 DNA: TGTGCCAGCAGCCCAGGGACTAGCGGTCATCAGACCCAGTACTTC; CDR3 protein: CASSPGTSGHQTQYF; D gene: TRBD2; V gene: TRBV7-9; J gene: TRBJ2-5; clone size: NA
CDR3 DNA: TGCGCCAGCAGCTTCGGCGGGGGGCCTTCCGAGCAGTACTTC; CDR3 protein: CASSFGGGPSEQYF; D gene: TRBD2; V gene: TRBV5-1; J gene: TRBJ2-7; clone size: NA
CDR3 DNA: TGTGCCAGCAGGCGGACTGGGGGCGTATCTAGCAATGAGCAGTTCTTC; CDR3 protein: CASRRTGGVSSNEQFF; D gene: NA; V gene: TRBV7-2; J gene: TRBJ2-1; clone size: few
CDR3 DNA: TGTGCTAGTGGTCTAGGGAGCAATGAGCAGTTCTTC; CDR3 protein: CASGLGSNEQFF; D gene: NA; V gene: TRBV12-5; J gene: TRBJ2-1; clone size: NA
CDR3 DNA: TGTGCCAGCAGGGAGTGGCTAGCGGGAGGCTACGAGCAGTACTTC; CDR3 protein: CASREWLAGGYEQYF; D gene: TRBD2; V gene: TRBV7-2; J gene: TRBJ2-7; clone size: NA
CDR3 DNA: TGTGCCAGCAGTTTGCGTTTACAGGGCAGAGAGACCCAGTACTTC; CDR3 protein: CASSLRLQGRETQYF; D gene: NA; V gene: TRBV12-3/TRBV12-4; J gene: TRBJ2-5; clone size: NA
CDR3 DNA: TGCAGTGCTAGAACTGCGGGGGGTGAAGCTTTCTTT; CDR3 protein: CSARTAGGEAFF; D gene: NA; V gene: TRBV20-1; J gene: TRBJ1-1; clone size: NA
CDR3 DNA: TGTGCCAGCAGCCACGAAAGCTTTAGCGGGAGCTCCTACAATGAGCAGTTCTTC; CDR3 protein: CASSHESFSGSSYNEQFF; D gene: TRBD2; V gene: TRBV3-1; J gene: TRBJ2-1; clone size: few
CDR3 DNA: TGTGCCAGCAGTTCGTGGGCTGGAGGGCACGTTAACTATGGCTACACCTTC; CDR3 protein: CASSSWAGGHVNYGYTF; D gene: NA; V gene: TRBV27; J gene: TRBJ1-2; clone size: NA
CDR3 DNA: TGCAGTGCTGGTAGGCACCGAGCGGGGGGGTACGAGCAGTACTTC; CDR3 protein: CSAGRHRAGGYEQYF; D gene: TRBD2; V gene: TRBV20-1; J gene: TRBJ2-7; clone size: NA
CDR3 DNA: TGTGCCAGCAGCCAAGTGGGTAGAGATGAAAAACTGTTTTTT; CDR3 protein: CASSQVGRDEKLFF; D gene: NA; V gene: TRBV4-2; J gene: TRBJ1-4; clone size: few
CDR3 DNA: TGTGCCACCAGTGGTAGCGGAGTCTACAATGAGCAGTTCTTC; CDR3 protein: CATSGSGVYNEQFF; D gene: NA; V gene: TRBV24-1; J gene: TRBJ2-1; clone size: NA
CDR3 DNA: TGTGCCAGCAGCTTAGGGGGACTAGCCCCAGATACGCAGTATTTT; CDR3 protein: CASSLGGLAPDTQYF; D gene: TRBD2; V gene: TRBV11-2; J gene: TRBJ2-3; clone size: many
CDR3 DNA: TGCGCCAGCAGCCAAGATCCCCCTAAGTGGGACAGAAACTATGGCTACACCTTC; CDR3 protein: CASSQDPPKWDRNYGYTF; D gene: TRBD1; V gene: TRBV4-1; J gene: TRBJ1-2; clone size: NA
CDR3 DNA: TGTGCCAGCAGTTCAACCGGGACTAGCGGGGACGAGCAGTACTTC; CDR3 protein: CASSSTGTSGDEQYF; D gene: TRBD2; V gene: TRBV12-3/TRBV12-4; J gene: TRBJ2-7; clone size: NA
CDR3 DNA: TGTGCCAGCAGTTCAGGGGGAAAAAACATTCAGTACTTC; CDR3 protein: CASSSGGKNIQYF; D gene: TRBD1; V gene: TRBV12-3/TRBV12-4; J gene: TRBJ2-4; clone size: NA
CDR3 DNA: TGTGCCAGCAGCCAAGGCGCAGGGCCTAATGAAAAACTGTTTTTT; CDR3 protein: CASSQGAGPNEKLFF; D gene: NA; V gene: TRBV4-2; J gene: TRBJ1-4; clone size: NA
CDR3 DNA: TGCGCCAGCAGCTGGACAGAAGACTACGAGCAGTACTTC; CDR3 protein: CASSWTEDYEQYF; D gene: NA; V gene: TRBV5-1; J gene: TRBJ2-7; clone size: NA
CDR3 DNA: TGCGCCAGCAGCCACGACAGTTCGAACACTGAAGCTTTCTTT; CDR3 protein: CASSHDSSNTEAFF; D gene: NA; V gene: TRBV4-3; J gene: TRBJ1-1; clone size: few
CDR3 DNA: TGCAGCGTTTCCAGACCCTACGAGCAGTACTTC; CDR3 protein: CSVSRPYEQYF; D gene: NA; V gene: TRBV29-1; J gene: TRBJ2-7; clone size: NA
CDR3 DNA: TGTGCCAGCAGCGTAGCAGATACAGGGACCGAGCAGTACTTC; CDR3 protein: CASSVADTGTEQYF; D gene: NA; V gene: TRBV9; J gene: TRBJ2-7; clone size: NA
CDR3 DNA: TGTGCCAGCAGCCTAACCCTGACAGGGGGCTCCTATAATTCACCCCTCCACTTT; CDR3 protein: CASSLTLTGGSYNSPLHF; D gene: TRBD1; V gene: TRBV5-6; J gene: TRBJ1-6; clone size: few
CDR3 DNA: TGTGCCAGCAGTGAAGTCGGGACCCTTATTGGGAATGAGCAGTTCTTC; CDR3 protein: CASSEVGTLIGNEQFF; D gene: NA; V gene: TRBV25-1; J gene: TRBJ2-1; clone size: NA
CDR3 DNA: TGTGCCAGCAGCCTTAGGACAGGGCCTGTCGATGGCTACACCTTC; CDR3 protein: CASSLRTGPVDGYTF; D gene: TRBD1; V gene: TRBV7-9; J gene: TRBJ1-2; clone size: few
CDR3 DNA: TGCAGTGCTAGAGATCGGGGGAGATCAGATACGCAGTATTTT; CDR3 protein: CSARDRGRSDTQYF; D gene: NA; V gene: TRBV20-1; J gene: TRBJ2-3; clone size: few
CDR3 DNA: TGTGCCAGCAGCTTCCAGGGGGCTTCCTACGAGCAGTACTTC; CDR3 protein: CASSFQGASYEQYF; D gene: TRBD1; V gene: TRBV5-1; J gene: TRBJ2-7; clone size: NA
CDR3 DNA: TGTGCCAGCAGCCCCGGGACAGGGGGCAGGGAAAGCAATCAGCCCCAGCATTTT; CDR3 protein: CASSPGTGGRESNQPQHF; D gene: TRBD1; V gene: TRBV4-2; J gene: TRBJ1-5; clone size: NA
CDR3 DNA: TGCGCCAGCAGCACCGGACTAGCGGACCTTTACGAGCAGTACTTC; CDR3 protein: CASSTGLADLYEQYF; D gene: TRBD2; V gene: TRBV5-1; J gene: TRBJ2-7; clone size: few
CDR3 DNA: TGTGCCAGCAGCTCGAAACTAGCGCTCCAAGAGACCCAGTACTTC; CDR3 protein: CASSSKLALQETQYF; D gene: TRBD2; V gene: TRBV7-8; J gene: TRBJ2-5; clone size: once
CDR3 DNA: TGTGCCATCAGTGCGGGGACTAGCGAGGTCACGGAGCAGTTCTTC; CDR3 protein: CAISAGTSEVTEQFF; D gene: TRBD2; V gene: TRBV10-3; J gene: TRBJ2-1; clone size: NA
CDR3 DNA: TGTGCCACCAGTGGTAGGGCGGGAGATAAGCCTCGAGCCTACAATGAGCAGTTCTTC; CDR3 protein: CATSGRAGDKPRAYNEQFF; D gene: TRBD2; V gene: TRBV24-1; J gene: TRBJ2-1; clone size: NA
CDR3 DNA: TGTGCCAGCAGCTACGGGACAGCCAGCAATCAGCCCCAGCATTTT; CDR3 protein: CASSYGTASNQPQHF; D gene: TRBD1; V gene: TRBV2; J gene: TRBJ1-5; clone size: NA
CDR3 DNA: TGTGCCAGCAGCGTAGCGGGAGAACGATACAATGAGCAGTTCTTC; CDR3 protein: CASSVAGERYNEQFF; D gene: NA; V gene: TRBV9; J gene: TRBJ2-1; clone size: many
CDR3 DNA: TGTGCCACCAGTGATCCCCGGCGGCCTAGCACAGATACGCAGTATTTT; CDR3 protein: CATSDPRRPSTDTQYF; D gene: NA; V gene: TRBV24-1; J gene: TRBJ2-3; clone size: NA